These 17 T cell receptor beta chains were all obtained from the same sample, sequenced in a study of CD8+CD57+ T cells in acquired aplastic anemia. Those patients picked for sequencing had displayed CD8+CD57+ cell expansion on flow cytometry. Genomic DNA provided the template from which TCR beta VDJ and CDR3 profiles were obtained. TCRdb recomputed calls from the reads with MiXCR, one row per CDR3 protein. Of about 190,000 distinct CDR3 sequences listed, 40% to 55% are singletons. The sample was sorted CD4+, CD8+, or CD8+CD57+ T cells (not recorded which) from PBMCs. Receptors originate from a human donor with aplastic anemia.

V and J are TRBV4-2 and TRBJ2-6, with TRBD1 matching over 9 bases. This CDR3 spans 21 amino acids. Germline lookup yields CDR1 LGHNA and CDR2 YNFKEQ. Trimming at V came to 8 bases and at J to 2 bases, leaving 22 bases not matched to a gene. CDR3 coding DNA: TGTGCCAGCGCTAGGGTATTGAAACCGGGACAGGGAGGGACTGGGGCCAACGTCCTGACTTTC. This encodes CASARVLKPGQGGTGANVLTF.

The chain joins TRBV5-1 to TRBJ2-7; no clear D. The CDR3 spans 15 residues. With 7 bases removed from V and 1 base from J, the gap between germline ends came to 18 bases. Germline CDR1 is SGHRS and CDR2 is YFSETQ. Here the CDR3 reads CASRFDWSSSYEQYF. The CDR3 bases are TGCGCCAGCCGATTTGACTGGTCGTCTTCCTACGAGCAGTACTTC.

This sequence joins TRBV7-6 and TRBJ1-4; tentatively, D is TRBD1 (6 bases). The CDR3 runs to 14 residues. CDR1 and CDR2 (germline): SGHVS, FNYEAQ. The V and J ends lost 4 bases and 13 bases respectively, with 19 bases between them. This chain's CDR3 is CASSSDSTNARLFF. CDR3 coding DNA: TGTGCCAGCAGCTCGGACAGTACTAACGCCAGACTGTTTTTT.

This chain uses TRBV2 with TRBJ2-3; 11 bases are shared with TRBD2. Trimming cost V 8 bases and J 0 bases; bases outside gene matches: 4. This CDR3 has 15 amino acids. Germline V CDR1 and CDR2: SNHLY, FYNNEI. CDR3 sequence (DNA): TGTGCCAGCCTGGGACTAGCGGCTAGCACAGATACGCAGTATTTT. This codes for CASLGLAASTDTQYF.

This clonotype was recorded at least ten times. V and J are TRBV4-1 and TRBJ2-1, with 10 nucleotides matching TRBD2. Germline V gives CDR1 MGHRA, CDR2 YSYEKL. The CDR3 runs 15 residues. Losses at the gene ends were 0 bases for V and 10 bases for J; bases not matched to a gene: 6. Here the CDR3 reads CASSQEVAGGTEQFF. The CDR3 DNA is TGCGCCAGCAGCCAAGAAGTAGCGGGGGGCACGGAGCAGTTCTTC.

This chain links TRBV11-1 with TRBJ2-2; 11 bases are shared with TRBD1. The V segment lost 7 bases and the J segment 1 base; nucleotides outside the gene matches: 14. Per the germline V gene, CDR1 is SGHAT and CDR2 is FQDESV (reference sequence). The CDR3 has 19 amino acids. The CDR3 bases are TGTGCCAGCATCGGCGAGGGACAGGGGGGAAGGGGGAACACCGGGGAGCTGTTTTTT. It yields the protein CASIGEGQGGRGNTGELFF.

There are many counts of this clonotype. The V gene is TRBV7-8, the J gene TRBJ1-5; D gene ambiguous. The CDR3 spans 14 residues. Trimming pared 1 base from V and 2 bases from J, leaving 6 bases between. Germline CDR1 reads SGHVS; CDR2 reads FQNEAQ. CDR3 nucleotides: TGTGCCAGCAGCTTAGAACTTGGCAATCAGCCCCAGCATTTT. It yields the protein CASSLELGNQPQHF. Looking up the rest from reference TRBV7-8 and TRBJ1-5 gives the full variable domain: GAGVSQSPRYKVAKRGQDVALRCDPISGHVSLFWYQQALGQGPEFLTYFQNEAQLDKSGLPSDRFFAERPEGSVSTLKIQRTQQEDSAVYLCASSLELGNQPQHFGDGTRLSIL.

Ten or more counts support this clonotype. The chain uses TRBV5-1 and TRBJ1-1, with TRBD1 identical over 7 bases. V lost 3 bases, J lost 0 bases, and 2 bases stayed unmatched. Per germline, CDR1 SGHRS and CDR2 YFSETQ. CDR3 length: 14 amino acids. CDR3 residues: CASSSQGVNTEAFF. CDR3 nucleotides: TGCGCCAGCAGCTCCCAGGGGGTGAACACTGAAGCTTTCTTT.

V usage is TRBV19 and J usage is TRBJ2-3; TRBD2 agrees at 13 bases. Germline loops: CDR1 LNHDA, CDR2 SQIVND (reference sequence). V was pared by 8 bases and J by 8 bases, with 13 bases of the junction left unmatched. The CDR3 sequence is 16 residues long. CDR3 in amino acids: CASVSGTSGMHGTQYF. CDR3 nucleotides: TGTGCCAGTGTTTCCGGGACTAGCGGGATGCATGGTACGCAGTATTTT.

The chain has TRBV19 and TRBJ2-7; either TRBD1 or TRBD2 may supply D (5 bases each). Trimming took 4 bases from V and 2 from J, leaving 9 bases between them. The CDR3 runs 13 residues. CDR1 LNHDA and CDR2 SQIVND come from the germline V gene (reference sequence). The CDR3 nucleotides read TGTGCCAGTAGTACCGGGGCTCCCTACGAGCAGTACTTC. It codes for CASSTGAPYEQYF.

This clonotype has more than one count but fewer than ten. The chain couples TRBV24-1 to TRBJ2-3; 11 bases agree with TRBD1. This CDR3 has 13 residues. From germline, CDR1 is KGHDR and CDR2 SFDVKD. Losses at the gene ends were 9 bases for V and 11 bases for J; bases not matched to a gene: 9. The CDR3 spells CATGQGAQIRQYF. The CDR3 DNA reads TGTGCCACCGGACAGGGGGCACAGATACGGCAGTATTTT.

The chain combines TRBV15 with TRBJ2-7; 7 bases are shared with TRBD1. V dropped 3 bases and J dropped 3; count of bases not matched to a gene: 8. The germline CDR1 and CDR2 sequences are LNHNV and YYDKDF (reference sequence). This CDR3 region has 15 residues. The CDR3 is CATSSGTRGLYEQYF. The CDR3 DNA is TGTGCCACCAGCAGCGGGACAAGGGGGCTCTACGAGCAGTACTTC. Complete variable domain (other parts from reference TRBV15 and TRBJ2-7): DAMVIQNPRYQVTQFGKPVTLSCSQTLNHNVMYWYQQKSSQAPKLLFHYYDKDFNNEADTPDNFQSRRPNTSFCFLDIRSPGLGDTAMYLCATSSGTRGLYEQYFGPGTRLTVT.

This clonotype showed up just once. The chain recombines TRBV4-1 with TRBJ2-7; 8 bases are a match to TRBD1. Per the germline V gene, CDR1 is MGHRA and CDR2 is YSYEKL. The CDR3 length is 14 residues. Germline trimming cut 6 bases from V and 3 bases from J; bases unmatched to any gene: 7. The DNA for the CDR3 is TGCGCCAGCAGGTTTGGGACAGGAGACTACGAGCAGTACTTC. Translation: CASRFGTGDYEQYF.

The chain uses TRBV6-5 and TRBJ2-1, with 9 bases lining up with TRBD2. The germline CDR1 and CDR2 sequences are MNHEY and SVGAGI. The trim removed 2 bases at V and 5 bases at J, leaving 19 bases unmatched. There are 20 residues in the CDR3. The CDR3 protein is CASSYAPRGRAHRPDNEQFF. The CDR3, as DNA: TGTGCCAGCAGTTACGCCCCCCGCGGGAGGGCCCATCGACCGGACAATGAGCAGTTCTTC.

The V gene is TRBV7-9, the J gene TRBJ1-5; D call uncertain. Germline assignment: CDR1 SEHNR and CDR2 FQNEAQ (reference sequence). The CDR3 covers 13 residues. Trimming pared 5 bases from V and 0 bases from J, leaving 5 bases between. The CDR3 DNA reads as TGTGCCAGCAGCCAAAATAGCAATCAGCCCCAGCATTTT. Protein sequence: CASSQNSNQPQHF.

This clonotype was recorded many times. V gene TRBV9 combines with J gene TRBJ2-1; D possibly corresponds to TRBD1 (5 bases). Germline CDR1 reads SGDLS; CDR2 reads YYNGEE. With 6 bases removed from V and 5 bases from J, the gap between germline ends came to 12 bases. This CDR3 has 13 amino acids. CDR3 sequence reads: CASTLGQNNEQFF. The CDR3 nucleotides are TGTGCCAGCACCTTAGGACAAAACAATGAGCAGTTCTTC.

This clonotype showed up just a few times. The chain employs TRBV7-6 and TRBJ2-3, with D unresolved. This CDR3 comprises 13 residues. Per germline, CDR1 SGHVS and CDR2 FNYEAQ. Trimming removed 2 bases from V and 1 base from J, with 4 bases in between. This chain's CDR3 is CASSLLGTDTQYF. The CDR3 DNA is TGTGCCAGCAGCTTACTGGGCACAGATACGCAGTATTTT.